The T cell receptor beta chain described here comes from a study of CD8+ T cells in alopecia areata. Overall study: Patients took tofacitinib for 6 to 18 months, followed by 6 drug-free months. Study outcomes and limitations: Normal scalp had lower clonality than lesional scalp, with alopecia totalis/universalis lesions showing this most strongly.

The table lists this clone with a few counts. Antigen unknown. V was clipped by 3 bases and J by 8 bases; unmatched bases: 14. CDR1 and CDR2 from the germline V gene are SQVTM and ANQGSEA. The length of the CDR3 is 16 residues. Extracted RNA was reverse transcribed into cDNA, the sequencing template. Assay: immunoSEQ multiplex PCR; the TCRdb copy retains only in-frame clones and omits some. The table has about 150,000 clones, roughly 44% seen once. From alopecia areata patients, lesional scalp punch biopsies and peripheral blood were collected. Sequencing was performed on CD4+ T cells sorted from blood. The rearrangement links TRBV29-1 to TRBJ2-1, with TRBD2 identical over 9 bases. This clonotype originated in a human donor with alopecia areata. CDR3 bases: TGCAGCGTTGAGGGGGAGGCGGGAGGGCCCAACCATGAGCAGTTCTTC. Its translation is CSVEGEAGGPNHEQFF.